The 2 T cell receptor beta chains below come from one sample, sequenced in a study of shared clonotypes between healthy human individuals. Terminally differentiated effector memory CD45RA+ cells were left out of the naive CD8 fraction, which was CD45RO-negative and positively selected for CCR7. Produced via immunoSEQ multiplex PCR; TCRdb's table is partial and in-frame only. The sample records 2 million to 2.5 million clones, roughly 94% being singletons. The material sequenced was naive CD8+ T cells sorted from blood. The source is a man younger than 35 in good health.

The chain couples TRBV4-3 to TRBJ2-1; TRBD2 matches at 13 bases. The germline gives CDR1 LGHNA, CDR2 YSLEER. The CDR3 sequence is 15 residues long. The V segment lost 8 bases and the J segment 8 bases; nucleotides outside the gene matches: 9. CDR3 bases: TGCGCCAGCGCACCCGGGACTAGCGGGATCTATGAGCAGTTCTTC. Translating gives CASAPGTSGIYEQFF.

The rearrangement links TRBV7-6 to TRBJ2-2; TRBD2 matches at 11 bases. CDR1 SGHVS and CDR2 FNYEAQ come from the germline V gene. The CDR3 runs to 18 residues. V gave up 1 base and J gave up 0 bases; unmatched junction bases: 4. Here the CDR3 DNA reads TGTGCCAGCAGCTTAGGGCTAGCGGGAGGCCCGAACACCGGGGAGCTGTTTTTT. As protein: CASSLGLAGGPNTGELFF. Using reference TRBV7-6 and TRBJ2-2 for the parts outside the CDR3, the full variable domain is GAGVSQSPRYKVTKRGQDVALRCDPISGHVSLYWYRQALGQGPEFLTYFNYEAQQDKSGLPNDRFSAERPEGSISTLTIQRTEQRDSAMYRCASSLGLAGGPNTGELFFGEGSRLTVL.